These 10 T cell receptor beta chains were sequenced from one sample in a study of regulatory T cells in long-lasting Graves disease. Sample time point: persistent/refractory GD, antithyroid drugs over 5 years with positive TRAb. Isolated PBMC RNA provided the starting material for the TCR library. Libraries of TCR beta came from iRepertoire HTBI primers plus Arm-PCR of CDR3 regions. One entry per CDR3 protein results from TCRdb running MiXCR on the multiplex PCR reads. Here the sample spans a few hundred thousand distinct CDR3 sequences, around 23% being singletons. The input for sequencing was peripheral blood mononuclear cells (PBMCs), taken when the disease was refractory, from a patient treated with antithyroid drugs. The source is a female donor with Graves disease.

With respect to this clonotype: Just one base apart from a much larger clone, this may be a read error. The gene calls are TRBV6-1 and TRBJ2-2; a weak D match, TRBD2 (6 bases). CDR3 length: 14 residues. Germline lookup yields CDR1 MNHNS and CDR2 SASEGT. CDR3 nucleotides: TGTGCCAGCAAGCGGGCCTCTCCCGAAGGGGAGCTGCTTTTT. The encoded protein is CASKRASPEGELLF.

This clonotype was detected ten times or more. The rearrangement links TRBV7-2 to TRBJ2-7; TRBD1 matches at 8 bases. With 5 bases clipped from V and 5 bases from J, the junction kept 8 bases outside the gene matches. The CDR3 loop spans 14 amino acids. Germline V gene lookup returns CDR1 SGHTA and CDR2 FQGNSA. The CDR3 loop is CASSRTGLDHEQYF. CDR3 nucleotides: TGTGCCAGCAGCCGGACAGGGCTTGATCACGAGCAGTACTTC.

The rearrangement links TRBV15 to TRBJ2-6, with a weak D call TRBD1 (6 bases). V lost 8 bases and J lost 0, with 14 bases in between. CDR1 is LNHNV, CDR2 YYDKDF, per germline (reference sequence). The length of the CDR3 is 16 residues. The CDR3 is CATSEGELSGANVLTF. The CDR3 DNA sequence: TGTGCCACCTCTGAGGGGGAACTCTCTGGGGCCAACGTCCTGACTTTC.

This chain uses TRBV6-2 or TRBV6-3 with TRBJ2-7, with D maybe TRBD1 (5 bases). Germline CDR1 is MNHEY and CDR2 is SVGEGT. The CDR3 extends over 13 amino acids. The ends were cut back, 5 bases at V and 1 base at J, with 9 bases in the middle. The CDR3 DNA is TGTGCCAGCAGTGAAGGGGTTTCCTACGAGCAGTACTTC. Protein sequence: CASSEGVSYEQYF.

The rearrangement uses TRBV2 and TRBJ2-7; TRBD1 matches 10 bases. With 6 bases clipped from V and 3 bases from J, the junction kept 8 bases outside the gene matches. Germline V gene data show CDR1 as SNHLY and CDR2 as FYNNEI. CDR3 length: 15 residues. In DNA, the CDR3 is TGTGCCAGCAGCCGACCTGGGACAGGGGACTACGAGCAGTACTTC. It codes for CASSRPGTGDYEQYF. Variable domain in full (rest from reference TRBV2 and TRBJ2-7): EPEVTQTPSHQVTQMGQEVILRCVPISNHLYFYWYRQILGQKVEFLVSFYNNEISEKSEIFDDQFSVERPDGSNFTLKIRSTKLEDSAMYFCASSRPGTGDYEQYFGPGTRLTVT.

At least ten counts were recorded for this clonotype. The chain uses TRBV5-1 and TRBJ1-4, with unresolved D. Looked up from germline, CDR1 is SGHRS and CDR2 is YFSETQ. This CDR3 contains 14 residues. The germline V and J ends were trimmed by 4 bases and 6 bases, with 13 bases remaining between them. The CDR3 sequence: CASSPGPTDEKLFF. CDR3 nucleotide sequence: TGCGCCAGCAGCCCAGGACCGACCGATGAAAAACTGTTTTTT.

This clonotype was observed at least ten times. The chain links TRBV11-2 to TRBJ2-4; a possible D gene is TRBD2 (5 bases). V was clipped by 2 bases and J by 8 bases, with 10 bases between them. This CDR3 contains 13 residues. Per germline, CDR1 SGHAT and CDR2 FQNNGV. DNA of the CDR3: TGTGCCAGCAGCTTACGGGTCGGGGACATTCAGTACTTC. The encoded protein is CASSLRVGDIQYF.

In regard to this clonotype: A junction boundary mismatches the germline segment, possibly from a read error. The chain links TRBV7-2 to TRBJ2-5; maybe TRBD1 (6 bases). Germline loops: CDR1 SGHTA, CDR2 FQGNSA. This CDR3 is built from 15 residues. The CDR3 DNA follows: TGTGCCAGCGGCTTAGTATTTTCCAGGGGTGAGACCCAGTACTTC. Translated: CASGLVFSRGETQYF. The full variable domain, its missing parts supplied by reference TRBV7-2 and TRBJ2-5, is GAGVSQSPSNKVTEKGKDVELRCDPISGHTALYWYRQSLGQGLEFLIYFQGNSAPDKSGLPSDRFSAERTGGSVSTLTIQRTQQEDSAVYLCASGLVFSRGETQYFGPGTRLLVL.

This clonotype has just one count. V and J are TRBV28 and TRBJ2-7, with D possibly called TRBD1 or TRBD2 (7 bases each). There are 14 residues in the CDR3. CDR1 and CDR2 (germline): MDHEN, SYDVKM. V gave up 6 bases and J gave up 2 bases, with 14 bases separating them. In nucleotides, the CDR3 is TGTGCCAGCAGGTTTCAGGGGGGGACCTACGAGCAGTACTTC. It yields the protein CASRFQGGTYEQYF.

Points on this clonotype: The germline gene is not matched at one end of the junction; a read error may be the cause. V and J are TRBV27 and TRBJ2-5; D may correspond to TRBD1 or TRBD2 (6 bases each). This CDR3 has 13 residues. Germline V CDR1 and CDR2: MNHEY, SMNVEV (reference sequence). CDR3 nucleotides: TGTGCCAGCAGTTTTCACAGGGAGGAGACCCGGTACTTC. Encoded protein: CASSFHREETRYF.